These T cell receptor beta chains were read from a single sample in a study of blood T cell repertoires in COVID-19. Only in-frame clones appear in the TCRdb table, and some are missing; sequencing was by immunoSEQ multiplex PCR. Of approximately 360,000 clones listed, around 87% were seen once; the top ten hold around 1.9%. Input material: PBMCs or T cells enriched from blood (not recorded which). These receptors all come from a man in his forties in a cohort exposed to, infected with or recovered from COVID-19 (not recorded which). The CDR3 runs from the conserved cysteine through the conserved F or W. D genes are given only for firm matches. Some rows have no size entry. The others give once, few or many, or a class for an expanded clone.

size	V	D	J	DNA	CDR3
NA	TRBV19	NA	TRBJ1-1	TGTGCCAGTAGTACGACAGTAGGCCCTATGAACACTGAAGCTTTCTTT	CASSTTVGPMNTEAFF
NA	TRBV7-9	TRBD1	TRBJ2-3	TGTGCCAGCAGCTCCGGGACAGGGGGTACAGATACGCAGTATTTT	CASSSGTGGTDTQYF
NA	TRBV7-8	TRBD1	TRBJ1-3	TGTGCCAGCAGCTCAAAGACAGGGTTTTCTGGAAACACCATATATTTT	CASSSKTGFSGNTIYF
NA	TRBV2	TRBD1	TRBJ1-4	TGTGCCAGCAAGGGACAGGGGCTGGGGGAAAAACTGTTTTTT	CASKGQGLGEKLFF
NA	TRBV3-1/TRBV3-2	TRBD2	TRBJ2-5	TGTGCCGGGGCAACTAGCGGCCAAGAGACCCAGTACTTC	CAGATSGQETQYF
NA	TRBV28	NA	TRBJ2-5	TGTGCCAGCAGTTTATGGGGCGGGCGCCAAGAGACCCAGTACTTC	CASSLWGGRQETQYF
NA	TRBV3-1/TRBV3-2	NA	TRBJ2-7	TGTGCCAGCAGCCCTCCGGGGGTCTTAGTCTACGAGCAGTACTTC	CASSPPGVLVYEQYF
NA	TRBV6-5	TRBD1	TRBJ2-7	TGTGCCAGCAGTCGACAGGGGGCGAGGGAGCAGTACTTC	CASSRQGAREQYF
NA	TRBV5-1	NA	TRBJ1-4	TGCGCCAGCAGCCCTGGACTTTCAACTAATGAAAAACTGTTTTTT	CASSPGLSTNEKLFF
NA	TRBV18	TRBD1	TRBJ2-5	TGTGCCAGCTCACCAACAGGGGGCGATAGGTTGAAGACCCAGTACTTC	CASSPTGGDRLKTQYF
NA	TRBV6-1	TRBD1	TRBJ1-2	TGTGCCAGCAGTGAGGGACAGGCTCGTGGCTACACCTTC	CASSEGQARGYTF
many	TRBV11-2	NA	TRBJ2-2	TGTGCCAGCAGCCCATTCACTAGGGCCGCTATCGGGGAGCTGTTTTTT	CASSPFTRAAIGELFF
few	TRBV7-2	TRBD1	TRBJ2-7	TGTGCCAGCAGCCCTGGTCCGGGGACAGGCTACGAGCAGTACTTC	CASSPGPGTGYEQYF
NA	TRBV3-1/TRBV3-2	TRBD2	TRBJ2-1	TGTGCCAGCAGCCAAGTTCACTCGGGAGGGCGGCGTGAGCAGTTCTTC	CASSQVHSGGRREQFF
few	TRBV6-1	TRBD1	TRBJ1-4	TGTGCCAGCAGTGCCGAGGGAGGACAGGGTGGTGAAAAACTGTTTTTT	CASSAEGGQGGEKLFF
once	TRBV6-5	NA	TRBJ2-7	TGTGCCAGCAGTTACTCGAGGTCTCCTAGTATTGGCGAGCAGTACTTC	CASSYSRSPSIGEQYF
NA	TRBV27	NA	TRBJ2-7	TGTGCCAGCAGAAGCCGCGAAGGGGCTTCCTACGAGCAGTACTTC	CASRSREGASYEQYF
NA	TRBV7-6	NA	TRBJ1-5	TGTGCCAGCAGCTTAGGTTGGGGGGGCAATCAGCCCCAGCATTTT	CASSLGWGGNQPQHF
NA	TRBV6-8	TRBD2	TRBJ2-1	TGTGCCAGCAGTTACTCTGCTAGCGGGAGGGATGATGAGCAGTTCTTC	CASSYSASGRDDEQFF
once	TRBV7-9	NA	TRBJ2-7	TGTGCCAGCAGCTCGGACTGGAACGAGCAGTACTTC	CASSSDWNEQYF
NA	TRBV3-1/TRBV3-2	TRBD1	TRBJ2-3	TGTGCCAGCAGTCGACCTCGGACAGGAGGCACAGATACGCAGTATTTT	CASSRPRTGGTDTQYF
NA	TRBV9	TRBD2	TRBJ2-3	TGTGCCAGCAGCGCGCTAGCGGGAAGCACAGATACGCAGTATTTT	CASSALAGSTDTQYF
NA	TRBV3-1/TRBV3-2	NA	TRBJ2-2	TGTGCCAGCAGCCCCGGGTTAGCCGGGGAGCTGTTTTTT	CASSPGLAGELFF
NA	TRBV5-1	TRBD2	TRBJ2-7	TGCGCCAGCTCTGAACGGGGCGTAGCGGGAAACTCCTACGAGCAGTACTTC	CASSERGVAGNSYEQYF
NA	TRBV7-9	NA	TRBJ1-3	TGTGCCAGCAGCTTAGCCGGGGGAGGAAACACCATATATTTT	CASSLAGGGNTIYF
NA	TRBV29-1	NA	TRBJ2-1	TGCAGCGTTGGGACAAGTTACAATGAGCAGTTCTTC	CSVGTSYNEQFF
NA	TRBV5-1	NA	TRBJ1-1	TGCGCCAGCAGCTCCACCGGGACAACGAACAGTGAAGCTTTCTTT	CASSSTGTTNSEAFF
NA	TRBV12-2	NA	TRBJ1-6	TGTGCAAGTCGCTTAGCTCCTATCGACACGGGGTGGAATTCACCCCTCCACTTT	CASRLAPIDTGWNSPLHF
NA	TRBV19	NA	TRBJ1-2	TGTGCCAGTAGTATAGTCCCGGACGGACTCTATGGCTACACCTTC	CASSIVPDGLYGYTF
NA	TRBV19	TRBD2	TRBJ2-7	TGTGCCAGTAGTAGACTAGCGGCCACCTACGAGCAGTACTTC	CASSRLAATYEQYF
NA	TRBV20-1	NA	TRBJ2-3	TGCAGTGCTAGAGACCCAGGTACGCAGTATTTT	CSARDPGTQYF
NA	TRBV13	TRBD1	TRBJ1-1	TGTGCCAGCAGCGGAAACCAGGGGGTACGGGACACTGAAGCTTTCTTT	CASSGNQGVRDTEAFF
NA	TRBV3-1/TRBV3-2	TRBD2	TRBJ2-1	TGTGCCAGCAGCCCGCCGGGACTAGCCATCCATGAGCAGTTCTTC	CASSPPGLAIHEQFF
NA	TRBV7-2	NA	TRBJ1-2	TGTGCCAGTAGTCCTACTAACTATGGCTACACCTTC	CASSPTNYGYTF
NA	TRBV19	NA	TRBJ2-5	TGTGCCAGTAGTATTGAGGAGACCCAGTACTTC	CASSIEETQYF